A selection of T cell receptor beta chains follows, all from one sample in a study of shared clonotypes between healthy human individuals. This table comes from immunoSEQ multiplex PCR, and its TCRdb copy is limited to in-frame clones, with some not included. The table lists about 490,000 clones, around 78% of them singletons, with over 10% in the top ten. The specimen was PBMCs. The receptors derive from a woman between 40 and 55 years old in good health. Some clones in this sample may be carry-over from other donors' samples. Each CDR3 is given with its conserved first and last residue. The D gene is left open where the match is weak. Clone size is given for some rows only: seen once, a few or many times, or a class if the clone is expanded.

CDR3 length: 17; D gene: NA; clone size: NA; J gene: TRBJ1-4; V gene: TRBV7-2; CDR3 protein: CASSLEGPGSTNEKLFF; CDR3 DNA: TGTGCCAGCAGCTTAGAGGGGCCGGGATCAACTAATGAAAAACTGTTTTTT
CDR3 length: 12; D gene: NA; clone size: NA; J gene: TRBJ2-7; V gene: TRBV28; CDR3 protein: CASSLLSYEQYF; CDR3 DNA: TGTGCCAGCAGTCTGTTGTCCTACGAGCAGTACTTC
CDR3 length: 14; D gene: NA; clone size: NA; J gene: TRBJ2-2; V gene: TRBV29-1; CDR3 protein: CSAGWQGRTGELFF; CDR3 DNA: TGCAGCGCCGGATGGCAGGGGAGGACCGGGGAGCTGTTTTTT
CDR3 length: 13; D gene: TRBD1; clone size: NA; J gene: TRBJ1-1; V gene: TRBV29-1; CDR3 protein: CSVVWDRGTEAFF; CDR3 DNA: TGCAGCGTTGTGTGGGACAGGGGTACTGAAGCTTTCTTT
CDR3 length: 15; D gene: NA; clone size: NA; J gene: TRBJ2-1; V gene: TRBV4-2; CDR3 protein: CASSQDAGDYNEQFF; CDR3 DNA: TGTGCCAGCAGCCAAGACGCAGGGGACTACAATGAGCAGTTCTTC
CDR3 length: 17; D gene: TRBD2; clone size: once; J gene: TRBJ2-7; V gene: TRBV11-2; CDR3 protein: CASSLGGVGGNPYEQYF; CDR3 DNA: TGTGCCAGCAGCTTGGGTGGCGTCGGGGGGAACCCCTACGAGCAGTACTTC
CDR3 length: 12; D gene: TRBD2; clone size: NA; J gene: TRBJ2-1; V gene: TRBV7-2; CDR3 protein: CASSPGGTRQFF; CDR3 DNA: TGTGCCAGCAGCCCCGGGGGGACCCGGCAGTTCTTC
CDR3 length: 15; D gene: TRBD2; clone size: NA; J gene: TRBJ2-7; V gene: TRBV18; CDR3 protein: CASSPLAGGRYEQYF; CDR3 DNA: TGTGCCAGCTCGCCCTTAGCGGGAGGGCGATACGAGCAGTACTTC
CDR3 length: 12; D gene: NA; clone size: NA; J gene: TRBJ2-3; V gene: TRBV5-1; CDR3 protein: CASGVEGDTQYF; CDR3 DNA: TGCGCCAGCGGAGTGGAAGGTGATACGCAGTATTTT
CDR3 length: 15; D gene: NA; clone size: NA; J gene: TRBJ2-7; V gene: TRBV18; CDR3 protein: CASSPTLGGSYEQYF; CDR3 DNA: TGTGCCAGCTCACCCACACTAGGGGGATCCTACGAGCAGTACTTC
CDR3 length: 16; D gene: NA; clone size: NA; J gene: TRBJ2-1; V gene: TRBV5-1; CDR3 protein: CASSLEGTPSYNEQFF; CDR3 DNA: TGCGCCAGCAGCTTGGAGGGTACCCCGTCCTACAATGAGCAGTTCTTC
CDR3 length: 15; D gene: TRBD2; clone size: NA; J gene: TRBJ2-5; V gene: TRBV11-3; CDR3 protein: CASSLSGLALETQYF; CDR3 DNA: TGTGCCAGCAGTCTATCTGGACTAGCGTTGGAGACCCAGTACTTC
CDR3 length: 16; D gene: TRBD1; clone size: NA; J gene: TRBJ2-7; V gene: TRBV4-2; CDR3 protein: CASSQDEGTGGYEQYF; CDR3 DNA: TGTGCCAGCAGCCAAGATGAAGGGACAGGGGGTTACGAGCAGTACTTC
CDR3 length: 15; D gene: TRBD2; clone size: NA; J gene: TRBJ2-1; V gene: TRBV11-2; CDR3 protein: CASWGGRSSYNEQFF; CDR3 DNA: TGTGCCAGCTGGGGAGGGAGGAGCTCCTACAATGAGCAGTTCTTC
CDR3 length: 12; D gene: NA; clone size: few; J gene: TRBJ2-5; V gene: TRBV5-1; CDR3 protein: CASSRRGETQYF; CDR3 DNA: TGCGCCAGCAGCCGCCGAGGGGAGACCCAGTACTTC
CDR3 length: 20; D gene: NA; clone size: few; J gene: TRBJ2-1; V gene: TRBV2; CDR3 protein: CASSFPTDTIGKSSYNEQFF; CDR3 DNA: TGTGCCAGCAGTTTCCCGACGGACACCATTGGGAAGAGCTCCTACAATGAGCAGTTCTTC
CDR3 length: 11; D gene: NA; clone size: few; J gene: TRBJ1-1; V gene: TRBV6-1; CDR3 protein: CASSQGTEAFF; CDR3 DNA: TGTGCCAGCAGTCAGGGGACTGAAGCTTTCTTT
CDR3 length: 11; D gene: NA; clone size: NA; J gene: TRBJ2-7; V gene: TRBV2; CDR3 protein: CASSEINEQYF; CDR3 DNA: TGTGCCAGCAGTGAAATCAACGAGCAGTACTTC
CDR3 length: 14; D gene: TRBD1; clone size: NA; J gene: TRBJ1-2; V gene: TRBV15; CDR3 protein: CATSRMTGEYGYTF; CDR3 DNA: TGTGCCACCAGCAGAATGACAGGGGAATATGGCTACACCTTC
CDR3 length: 13; D gene: NA; clone size: NA; J gene: TRBJ1-1; V gene: TRBV7-9; CDR3 protein: CASSPTLNTEAFF; CDR3 DNA: TGTGCCAGCAGCCCCACACTGAACACTGAAGCTTTCTTT
CDR3 length: 16; D gene: NA; clone size: NA; J gene: TRBJ1-3; V gene: TRBV18; CDR3 protein: CASSPEGGSMGNTIYF; CDR3 DNA: TGTGCCAGCTCACCTGAAGGAGGATCAATGGGAAACACCATATATTTT
CDR3 length: 14; D gene: TRBD1; clone size: NA; J gene: TRBJ2-5; V gene: TRBV7-2; CDR3 protein: CASSLQGVGETQYF; CDR3 DNA: TGTGCCAGCAGCCTACAGGGGGTTGGGGAGACCCAGTACTTC
CDR3 length: 15; D gene: TRBD1; clone size: many; J gene: TRBJ1-5; V gene: TRBV18; CDR3 protein: CASSPPGGRNQPQHF; CDR3 DNA: TGTGCCAGCTCACCACCAGGGGGCCGAAATCAGCCCCAGCATTTT
CDR3 length: 13; D gene: NA; clone size: NA; J gene: TRBJ2-5; V gene: TRBV5-1; CDR3 protein: CASADRTQETQYF; CDR3 DNA: TGCGCCAGCGCCGACAGGACACAAGAGACCCAGTACTTC
CDR3 length: 11; D gene: NA; clone size: NA; J gene: TRBJ2-7; V gene: TRBV7-2; CDR3 protein: CASSATSGQYF; CDR3 DNA: TGTGCCAGCAGCGCCACAAGTGGGCAGTACTTC
CDR3 length: 13; D gene: TRBD2; clone size: few; J gene: TRBJ2-3; V gene: TRBV6-8; CDR3 protein: CAPSAGGADTQYF; CDR3 DNA: TGTGCTCCCTCGGCGGGAGGCGCAGATACGCAGTATTTT
CDR3 length: 14; D gene: TRBD2; clone size: NA; J gene: TRBJ2-7; V gene: TRBV11-3; CDR3 protein: CASSSGLAGAEQYF; CDR3 DNA: TGTGCCAGCAGCTCGGGACTAGCGGGAGCTGAGCAGTACTTC
CDR3 length: 13; D gene: TRBD2; clone size: NA; J gene: TRBJ2-7; V gene: TRBV5-1; CDR3 protein: CASSPLPRGEQYF; CDR3 DNA: TGCGCCAGCAGCCCCCTCCCGCGGGGGGAGCAGTACTTC
CDR3 length: 13; D gene: NA; clone size: once; J gene: TRBJ2-3; V gene: TRBV7-9; CDR3 protein: CASSRHDTDTQYF; CDR3 DNA: TGTGCCAGCAGCAGACATGACACAGATACGCAGTATTTT
CDR3 length: 11; D gene: NA; clone size: few; J gene: TRBJ2-3; V gene: TRBV9; CDR3 protein: CASSVADTQYF; CDR3 DNA: TGTGCCAGCAGCGTAGCAGATACGCAGTATTTT
CDR3 length: 15; D gene: TRBD2; clone size: NA; J gene: TRBJ2-1; V gene: TRBV28; CDR3 protein: CASSLGSGNMNEQFF; CDR3 DNA: TGTGCCAGCAGTTTAGGTAGCGGGAATATGAATGAGCAGTTCTTC